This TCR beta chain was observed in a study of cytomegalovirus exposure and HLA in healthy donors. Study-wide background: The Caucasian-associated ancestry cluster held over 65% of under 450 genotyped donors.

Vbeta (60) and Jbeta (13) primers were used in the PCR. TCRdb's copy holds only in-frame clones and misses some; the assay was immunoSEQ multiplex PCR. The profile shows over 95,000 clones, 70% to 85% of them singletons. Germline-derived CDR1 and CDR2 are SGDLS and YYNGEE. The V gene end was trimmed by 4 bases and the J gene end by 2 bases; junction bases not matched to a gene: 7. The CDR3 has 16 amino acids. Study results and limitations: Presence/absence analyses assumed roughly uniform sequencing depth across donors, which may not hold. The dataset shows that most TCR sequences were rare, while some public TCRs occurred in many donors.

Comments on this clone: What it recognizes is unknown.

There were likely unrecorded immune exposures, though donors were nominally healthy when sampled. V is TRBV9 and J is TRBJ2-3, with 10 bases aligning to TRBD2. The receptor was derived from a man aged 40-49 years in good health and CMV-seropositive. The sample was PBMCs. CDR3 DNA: TGTGCCAGCAGCCTAGAAACTAGCGGGGTCACAGATACGCAGTATTTT. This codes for CASSLETSGVTDTQYF.